Sequencing of this TCR beta chain was carried out in a study of cytomegalovirus exposure and HLA in healthy donors. Germline loops: CDR1 MGHRA, CDR2 YSYEKL. CDR3 length: 16 residues. V was clipped by 4 bases and J by 0 bases; unmatched bases: 5. This clone was counted once. Its target is unknown. Study-wide results and limits: Most of the TCR beta V segments (in an earlier analysis) were productive either about 87% or about 30% of the time. Both high specificity and high sensitivity reportedly marked the classifier's diagnosis of cytomegalovirus status. Other equally common chains were less clonally expanded than HLA-associated TCR beta chains, a later analysis showed.

With 60 Vbeta and 13 Jbeta primers, the PCR was carried out. The repertoire was sequenced with immunoSEQ multiplex PCR; TCRdb's copy has only in-frame clones and lacks some. The sample has approximately 150,000 clones; 65% to 80% are singletons. This chain connects TRBV4-1 to TRBJ2-7; 11 bases are a match to TRBD1. The clonotype was recovered from a woman aged 25 to 39 in good health and CMV-seronegative. The sample consisted of PBMCs. This chain's CDR3 is CASSPTGQGASYEQYF. CDR3 DNA: TGCGCCAGCAGCCCTACCGGACAGGGGGCCTCCTACGAGCAGTACTTC.